These 13 T cell receptor beta chains came from one sample sequenced in a study of blood T cell repertoires in COVID-19 (dated by TCRdb to 2018 to 2020). Receptors were amplified or captured by the immunoSEQ multiplex PCR assay. This immuneACCESS table, as held by TCRdb, lists in-frame sequences with V and J called but not all clones. Of the missing ones, under half trace to an unresolved V gene in checked studies; the others have no known cause. The sample table shows approximately 150,000 clones, and roughly nine tenths are seen once. The ten largest clonotypes hold 15% to 20% of the sample. The sequencing sample was made of peripheral blood. Source of these receptors: a man aged 60 to 69 with active or convalescent COVID-19.

The J gene is TRBJ2-1, the V gene TRBV7-2; 8 nucleotides line up with TRBD2. This CDR3 has 14 residues. V was pared by 4 bases and J by 7 bases, with 6 bases of the junction left unmatched. Per the germline V gene, CDR1 is SGHTA and CDR2 is FQGNSA. The CDR3: CASSYTGGRNEQFF. In DNA, the CDR3 is TGTGCCAGCAGCTACACGGGGGGGCGAAATGAGCAGTTCTTC.

V usage is TRBV27 and J usage is TRBJ1-2; D is uncertain. The CDR3 runs 14 residues. Germline CDR1 and CDR2: MNHEY and SMNVEV (reference sequence). Trimming removed 3 bases at V and 6 bases at J, with 14 bases between. Here the CDR3 reads CASSLTWNLHGYTF. As DNA, the CDR3 is TGTGCCAGCAGTTTGACTTGGAACCTCCATGGCTACACCTTC.

The V call is TRBV28, the J call TRBJ1-2; D call uncertain. Trimming shortened V by 5 bases and J by 5 bases, and 12 bases separated the two germline ends. Germline assignment: CDR1 MDHEN and CDR2 SYDVKM. The CDR3 totals 13 residues. CDR3 DNA sequence: TGTGCCAGCAGTGAGACCCCTAGGTATGGCTACACCTTC. Translation: CASSETPRYGYTF.

The CDR3 nucleotides are TGTGCCAGCAGCCCCGGGGAACACTCCTACGAGCAGTACTTC. Translated: CASSPGEHSYEQYF. The chain employs TRBV6-5 and TRBJ2-7; D possibly corresponds to TRBD2 (5 bases). With 6 bases removed from V and 0 bases from J, the gap between germline ends came to 12 bases. Germline V gene data show CDR1 as MNHEY and CDR2 as SVGAGI. The CDR3 spans 14 residues.

The rearrangement uses TRBV10-2 and TRBJ1-1; the D gene is possibly TRBD1 (6 bases). Deletions cut 1 base from V and 0 bases from J, with 12 bases between. From germline, CDR1 is WSHSY and CDR2 SAAADI. The CDR3 has 16 residues. The CDR3 DNA is TGCGCCAGCAGTGAGTGGGGGCCCATATTGAACACTGAAGCTTTCTTT. This encodes CASSEWGPILNTEAFF.

The chain employs TRBV7-6 and TRBJ1-3, with TRBD1 matching 8 bases. This CDR3 has 15 residues. CDR1 and CDR2 (germline): SGHVS, FNYEAQ. V shed 5 bases, J shed 2 bases, and the junction held 5 bases outside the gene matches. The CDR3 protein is CASSPQTGAGNTIYF. In DNA form, the CDR3 reads TGTGCCAGCAGCCCCCAGACAGGGGCTGGAAACACCATATATTTT.

The table lists this clone with a count of one. The genes are TRBV18 and TRBJ1-2, with D perhaps matching TRBD1 (6 bases). The CDR3 has 13 residues. The V gene lost 6 bases and the J gene lost 6 bases, with 14 bases spanning the gap. CDR1 and CDR2 from the germline V gene are KGHSH and LQKENI. CDR3 loop: CASSQQGRNGYTF. The CDR3 bases are TGTGCCAGCTCCCAACAGGGTAGAAATGGCTACACCTTC.

V is TRBV7-8 and J is TRBJ1-6, with D unresolved. The CDR3 loop spans 13 amino acids. Trimming pared 2 bases from V and 4 bases from J, leaving 3 bases between. Germline V CDR1 and CDR2: SGHVS, FQNEAQ. The CDR3 protein is CASSLSYNSPLHF. The CDR3 DNA follows: TGTGCCAGCAGCTTATCTTATAATTCACCCCTCCACTTT.

The chain recombines TRBV29-1 with TRBJ2-7; 8 bases fit TRBD2. Germline CDR1 SQVTM, CDR2 ANQGSEA. V shed 4 bases, J shed 3 bases, and the junction held 2 bases outside the gene matches. The length of the CDR3 is 12 residues. The CDR3 spells CSVGLASYEQYF. In DNA, the CDR3 is TGCAGCGTTGGACTAGCGAGCTACGAGCAGTACTTC.

This chain links TRBV11-3 with TRBJ2-1, with 8 positions matching TRBD2. Germline V gene data show CDR1 as SGHNT and CDR2 as YENEEA. The CDR3 totals 13 residues. V was clipped by 5 bases and J by 4 bases; unmatched bases: 1. For the CDR3, the DNA is TGTGCCAGCAGCCGCGGGGGGTACAATGAGCAGTTCTTC. Protein: CASSRGGYNEQFF.

The chain links TRBV27 to TRBJ1-1; perhaps TRBD1 as D (6 bases). Germline V lookup: CDR1 MNHEY, CDR2 SMNVEV (reference sequence). Trimming took 2 bases from V and 1 from J, leaving 11 bases between them. There are 15 residues in the CDR3. The CDR3: CASSLGRGTNTEAFF. For the CDR3, the DNA is TGTGCCAGCAGTTTAGGTAGGGGGACGAACACTGAAGCTTTCTTT.

V is TRBV15 and J is TRBJ1-4, with TRBD1 matching 7 bases. The ends lost 3 bases at V and 4 bases at J; junction bases unmatched: 5. CDR3 size: 15 residues. Germline CDR1 LNHNV, CDR2 YYDKDF (reference sequence). CDR3 residues: CATSRDRTNNEKLFF. In nucleotides, the CDR3 is TGTGCCACCAGCAGGGACAGGACCAATAATGAAAAACTGTTTTTT.

The chain combines TRBV6-4 with TRBJ2-1; D gene uncertain. The ends were cut back, 1 base at V and 10 bases at J, with 8 bases in the middle. The CDR3 extends over 12 amino acids. CDR1 is MRHNA, CDR2 SNTAGT, per germline. For the CDR3, the DNA is TGTGCCAGCAGTGACTACAGACGGGAGCAGTTCTTC. Its protein is CASSDYRREQFF.